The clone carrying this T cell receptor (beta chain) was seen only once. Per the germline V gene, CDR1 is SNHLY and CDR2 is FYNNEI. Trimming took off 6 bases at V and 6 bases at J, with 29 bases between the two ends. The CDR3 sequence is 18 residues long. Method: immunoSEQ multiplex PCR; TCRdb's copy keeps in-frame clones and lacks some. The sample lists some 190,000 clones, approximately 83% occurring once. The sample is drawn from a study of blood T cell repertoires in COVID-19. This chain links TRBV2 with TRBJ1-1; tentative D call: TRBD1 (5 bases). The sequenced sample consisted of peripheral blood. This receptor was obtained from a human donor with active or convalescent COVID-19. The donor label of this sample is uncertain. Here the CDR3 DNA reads TGTGCCAGCAGCCCGCGGGGGGGTGGGGCCTTTGGTCGCGCTGAAGCTTTCTTT. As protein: CASSPRGGGAFGRAEAFF.